The 31 T cell receptor beta chains presented below share a single source sample, sequenced in a study of T cell responses to AZD1222 COVID-19 vaccine. Sequencing was performed with immunoSEQ multiplex PCR; in TCRdb, only in-frame clones are kept and a portion is missing. The table includes 110,000 to 150,000 clones, 80% to 90% detected once. Sequences were derived from peripheral blood, sampled on day 0 of AZD1222 vaccination. The source of these receptors is an adult in good health.

This chain links TRBV5-1 with TRBJ2-7; D not resolved. The CDR3 totals 13 residues. The V end was cut by 4 bases, the J end by 6 bases, with 14 bases between. Germline V gives CDR1 SGHRS, CDR2 YFSETQ. CDR3 in amino acids: CASSPQRLFEQYF. The CDR3 bases are TGCGCCAGCAGCCCGCAGAGGCTCTTCGAGCAGTACTTC. Complete variable domain (other parts from reference TRBV5-1 and TRBJ2-7): KAGVTQTPRYLIKTRGQQVTLSCSPISGHRSVSWYQQTPGQGLQFLFEYFSETQRNKGNFPGRFSGRQFSNSRSEMNVSTLELGDSALYLCASSPQRLFEQYFGPGTRLTVT.

The chain is built from TRBV18 and TRBJ2-3, with 7 bases fitting TRBD1. The CDR3 spans 15 residues. The germline CDR1 and CDR2 sequences are KGHSH and LQKENI. The V and J ends lost 3 bases and 2 bases, in that order; junction bases with no gene match: 5. This CDR3 is CASSPTGQSTDTQYF. The CDR3 nucleotides are TGTGCCAGCTCACCCACGGGACAGTCCACAGATACGCAGTATTTT.

The rearrangement joins TRBV6-6 to TRBJ2-7; 13 bases map to TRBD2. The CDR3 is 14 residues long. The V gene's germline CDR1 is MNHNY and CDR2 SVGAGI (reference sequence). Trimming removed 8 bases from V and 5 bases from J; junction bases left unmatched: 6. The CDR3 spells CASEWGLAGNEQYF. The CDR3 DNA follows: TGTGCCAGCGAGTGGGGACTAGCGGGAAACGAGCAGTACTTC.

V usage is TRBV2 and J usage is TRBJ2-3, with TRBD1 matching over 7 bases. Germline trimming cut 6 bases from V and 10 bases from J; bases unmatched to any gene: 10. The length of the CDR3 is 13 residues. Germline V CDR1 and CDR2: SNHLY, FYNNEI. Here the CDR3 reads CASSLSDRVAQYF. CDR3 sequence (DNA): TGTGCCAGCAGCCTATCAGACAGGGTAGCGCAGTATTTT.

The V and J genes are TRBV30 and TRBJ2-6; D unresolved. The V and J ends lost 3 bases and 0 bases respectively, with 18 bases between them. The germline gives CDR1 GTSNPN, CDR2 SVGIG (reference sequence). CDR3 size: 18 residues. The CDR3 region is CAWSVVALFRSGANVLTF. For the CDR3, the DNA is TGTGCCTGGAGCGTTGTAGCCCTGTTCCGCTCTGGGGCCAACGTCCTGACTTTC.

The CDR3 is CASSRGKNQPQHF. Here the CDR3 DNA reads TGTGCCAGCAGTCGGGGGAAAAATCAGCCCCAGCATTTT. The chain couples TRBV6-5 to TRBJ1-5, with D possibly matching TRBD1 (5 bases). The V gene lost 5 bases and the J gene lost 4 bases, with 9 bases spanning the gap. The length of the CDR3 is 13 residues. Germline loops: CDR1 MNHEY, CDR2 SVGAGI.

The DNA for the CDR3 is TGTGCCAGCAGCCGCCCGAGACACCTTGCAACTAATGAAAAACTGTTTTTT. This gives the protein CASSRPRHLATNEKLFF. The chain couples TRBV7-2 to TRBJ1-4; D gene unclear. In germline, CDR1 is SGHTA, CDR2 FQGNSA. This CDR3 has 17 residues. With 5 bases removed from V and 0 bases from J, the gap between germline ends came to 16 bases.

The V and J genes are TRBV5-1 and TRBJ2-5; 12 positions agree with TRBD2. The CDR3 sequence is 18 residues long. Germline lookup yields CDR1 SGHRS and CDR2 YFSETQ. Losses at the gene ends were 6 bases for V and 1 base for J; bases not matched to a gene: 13. The CDR3 protein is CASNPSPASGGGQETQYF. The CDR3 DNA sequence: TGCGCCAGCAACCCATCCCCCGCTAGCGGGGGGGGCCAAGAGACCCAGTACTTC.

The chain has TRBV5-4 and TRBJ1-2, with D possibly TRBD1 on 6 matching bases. Between the trimmed V and J ends, which lost 0 bases and 8 bases, there was a span of 14 bases. CDR1 and CDR2 from the germline V gene are SGHNT and YYREEE (reference sequence). The CDR3 has 14 amino acids. The CDR3 is CASSLEEGVGGYTF. In nucleotides, the CDR3 is TGTGCCAGCAGCTTGGAGGAGGGGGTCGGCGGCTACACCTTC.

This sequence joins TRBV27 and TRBJ1-6; D remains unclear. The germline V gene has CDR1 MNHEY and CDR2 SMNVEV (reference sequence). The CDR3 spans 14 residues. Between the trimmed V and J ends, which lost 3 bases and 7 bases, there was a span of 10 bases. The CDR3 is CASSLVDWNSPLHF. The DNA for the CDR3 is TGTGCCAGCAGTTTGGTTGATTGGAATTCACCCCTCCACTTT.

With regard to this clone: At one of its ends the junction is not consistent with the germline gene, which may arise from a read error. V gene TRBV10-2 combines with J gene TRBJ2-2; D is perhaps TRBD2 (6 bases). The CDR3 covers 11 residues. Germline V CDR1 and CDR2: WSHSY, SAAADI. The DNA of the CDR3 is TGCGCCAGCATGGAGGGCCGGGGAGCTGTTTTT. Protein product: CASMEGRGAVF.

This chain links TRBV4-1 with TRBJ2-1; 16 bases align to TRBD2. The CDR3 contains 19 residues. J was trimmed by 3 bases and V by 0 bases; bases with no gene match: 5. In germline, CDR1 is MGHRA, CDR2 YSYEKL. This chain's CDR3 is CASSQDSGLAGGLYNEQFF. In DNA, the CDR3 is TGCGCCAGCAGCCAAGATTCGGGACTAGCGGGAGGGCTCTACAATGAGCAGTTCTTC.

The J gene is TRBJ1-1, the V gene TRBV29-1; D may be TRBD1 (6 bases). This CDR3 has 15 amino acids. CDR1 and CDR2 (germline): SQVTM, ANQGSEA. V lost 4 bases and J lost 5, with 20 bases in between. As DNA, the CDR3 is TGCAGCGTTGTATATCTCGGGAGGCAGGGGACTGAAGCTTTCTTT. It translates to CSVVYLGRQGTEAFF.

The J gene is TRBJ1-1, the V gene TRBV30; D may be TRBD1 (6 bases). The germline CDR1 and CDR2 sequences are GTSNPN and SVGIG (reference sequence). This CDR3 has 17 amino acids. V was shortened by 1 base and J by 6 bases, with 24 bases between the two germline ends. As DNA, the CDR3 is TGTGCCTGGAGTGAAGCTGCGCCGGGACACCAGCCCTCTGAAGCTTTCTTT. This gives the protein CAWSEAAPGHQPSEAFF. Based on the CDR3 plus reference TRBV30 and TRBJ1-1, the full variable domain is SQTIHQWPATLVQPVGSPLSLECTVEGTSNPNLYWYRQAAGRGLQLLFYSVGIGQISSEVPQNLSASRPQDRQFILSSKKLLLSDSGFYLCAWSEAAPGHQPSEAFFGQGTRLTVV.

This chain links TRBV11-3 with TRBJ2-3; D perhaps matches TRBD1 (6 bases). V lost 0 bases, J lost 8 bases, and 12 bases lay in between. The germline V gene has CDR1 SGHNT and CDR2 YENEEA. This CDR3 is 14 amino acids long. The CDR3 sequence is CASSLEGAESTQYF. CDR3 DNA: TGTGCCAGCAGCTTAGAGGGGGCCGAGAGTACGCAGTATTTT.

The chain employs TRBV27 and TRBJ2-4; the D gene is possibly TRBD2 (5 bases). The V gene's germline CDR1 is MNHEY and CDR2 SMNVEV (reference sequence). The CDR3 extends over 13 amino acids. V was pared by 8 bases and J by 7 bases, with 15 bases between. The CDR3 spells CASSVNEGNIQYF. CDR3 coding DNA: TGTGCCAGCTCGGTAAACGAGGGCAACATTCAGTACTTC.

The V gene is TRBV12-3 or TRBV12-4, the J gene TRBJ1-6; a weak D match, TRBD1 (6 bases). The V and J ends lost 6 bases and 5 bases respectively, with 8 bases between them. CDR3 length: 13 amino acids. CDR3 DNA sequence: TGTGCCAGCAGGGACAGAGATAATTCACCCCTCCACTTT. Its translation is CASRDRDNSPLHF.

The chain has TRBV7-8 and TRBJ1-2; D is unclear. This CDR3 comprises 15 residues. The V gene lost 5 bases and the J gene lost 3 bases, with 16 bases spanning the gap. CDR1 is SGHVS and CDR2 is FQNEAQ in the germline V gene. The DNA of the CDR3 is TGTGCCAGCAGCCTCCTCGGGCCCTTGGACTATGGCTACACCTTC. It translates to CASSLLGPLDYGYTF.

The chain recombines TRBV7-2 with TRBJ1-6; the D is unclear. The CDR3 consists of 12 residues. The V end was cut by 3 bases, the J end by 5 bases, with 2 bases between. Germline CDR1 reads SGHTA; CDR2 reads FQGNSA. DNA for the CDR3: TGTGCCAGCAGCTTGAATAATTCACCCCTCCACTTT. Translated, it gives CASSLNNSPLHF.

The chain is built from TRBV5-6 and TRBJ2-1; 7 bases are a match to TRBD1. Germline V CDR1 and CDR2: SGHDT, YYEEEE. V shed 4 bases and J 7 bases; nucleotides not matched to a gene: 5. The CDR3 extends over 13 amino acids. CDR3 DNA: TGTGCCAGCAGCAGAATACAGGGGAATGAGCAGTTCTTC. Protein product: CASSRIQGNEQFF.

The chain is built from TRBV19 and TRBJ2-7; the match to TRBD1 covers 8 bases. The CDR3 loop spans 14 amino acids. V gave up 4 bases and J gave up 0 bases; unmatched junction bases: 2. Germline V lookup: CDR1 LNHDA, CDR2 SQIVND (reference sequence). The CDR3 DNA follows: TGTGCCAGTAGTAGGACAGGGCTCTCCTACGAGCAGTACTTC. It specifies CASSRTGLSYEQYF.

V and J are TRBV5-1 and TRBJ2-5; TRBD1 agrees at 8 bases. The length of the CDR3 is 14 residues. The J segment lost 8 bases and the V segment lost 4 bases, leaving 10 bases of the junction unmatched. Per the germline V gene, CDR1 is SGHRS and CDR2 is YFSETQ. DNA for the CDR3: TGCGCCAGCAGCGCACCCAGGGGGCACGCAACCCAGTACTTC. It encodes CASSAPRGHATQYF.

This chain joins TRBV6-1 and TRBJ2-3, with unresolved D. The germline V gene encodes CDR1 MNHNS and CDR2 SASEGT. Trimming took 3 bases from V and 3 from J, leaving 7 bases between them. The CDR3 length is 13 residues. The CDR3 sequence is CASSEALTDTQYF. CDR3 coding DNA: TGTGCCAGCAGTGAGGCTCTAACAGATACGCAGTATTTT.

The chain couples TRBV19 to TRBJ1-1; TRBD1 might be the D (5 bases). Germline CDR1 reads LNHDA; CDR2 reads SQIVND (reference sequence). Trimming took 1 base from V and 8 from J, leaving 8 bases between them. The CDR3 contains 12 residues. The CDR3 region has the DNA TGTGCCAGTAGTATAGGGGGCCTGGAAGCTTTCTTT. Translated: CASSIGGLEAFF.

The chain has TRBV28 and TRBJ1-3; TRBD1 is a possible D gene (5 bases). Between the trimmed V and J ends, which lost 2 bases and 6 bases, there was a span of 11 bases. The germline gives CDR1 MDHEN, CDR2 SYDVKM. The CDR3 extends over 14 amino acids. The CDR3, as DNA: TGTGCCAGCAGTTTACAGGGCCTCATAAACACCATATATTTT. Translating it yields CASSLQGLINTIYF.

The chain is built from TRBV18 and TRBJ2-3; 9 nucleotides align to TRBD1. Germline CDR1 KGHSH, CDR2 LQKENI. This CDR3 has 14 residues. J gave up 6 bases and V 6 bases, and 7 bases lay outside the gene matches. The CDR3, as DNA: TGTGCCAGCTCTCTACAGGGGGCTGAGGATACGCAGTATTTT. Translation gives CASSLQGAEDTQYF.

This clone appeared a single time. V and J are TRBV18 and TRBJ2-1; D could derive from TRBD1 or TRBD2 (5 bases each). The CDR3 consists of 18 residues. Germline CDR1 is KGHSH and CDR2 is LQKENI. Trimming removed 1 base at V and 0 bases at J, with 16 bases between. CDR3 in DNA: TGTGCCAGCTCACCACGAATAGGGGACCCTAGCTCCTACAATGAGCAGTTCTTC. Translating gives CASSPRIGDPSSYNEQFF.

V gene TRBV3-1 (or the pseudogene TRBV3-2) combines with J gene TRBJ1-1; no firm D call. The CDR3 sequence is 12 residues long. Germline CDR1 LGHDT, CDR2 YNNKEL (reference sequence). V lost 4 bases and J 8 bases, leaving 11 bases between the germline ends. The CDR3 DNA follows: TGTGCCAGCAGCCTACCGGGCCTCGAAGCTTTCTTT. It yields the protein CASSLPGLEAFF.

This clone was recorded once. The chain joins TRBV5-1 to TRBJ1-4; D is perhaps TRBD1 (5 bases). V lost 5 bases to trimming and J lost 6 bases, with 11 bases between them. There are 13 residues in the CDR3. Per the germline V gene, CDR1 is SGHRS and CDR2 is YFSETQ. The CDR3, as DNA: TGCGCCAGCAGTAGGGACGAGGATGAAAAACTGTTTTTT. It is translated as CASSRDEDEKLFF.

Only a few counts were recorded for this clone. This chain links TRBV15 with TRBJ2-1; 8 nucleotides line up with TRBD2. Unmatched junction bases numbered 12, after V lost 1 base and J lost 4 bases. Germline CDR1 LNHNV, CDR2 YYDKDF (reference sequence). The CDR3 spans 18 residues. In nucleotides, the CDR3 is TGTGCCACCAGCAGAGCCCCTCCTGGCGGGGGGACTTACAATGAGCAGTTCTTC. The encoded protein is CATSRAPPGGGTYNEQFF.

This sequence joins TRBV30 and TRBJ2-7; D uncertain. V lost 2 bases to trimming and J lost 0 bases, with 11 bases between them. The CDR3 runs 14 residues. Germline CDR1 GTSNPN, CDR2 SVGIG (reference sequence). CDR3 sequence reads: CAWSRKASSYEQYF. The CDR3 nucleotides are TGTGCCTGGAGTAGGAAGGCGAGCTCCTACGAGCAGTACTTC.